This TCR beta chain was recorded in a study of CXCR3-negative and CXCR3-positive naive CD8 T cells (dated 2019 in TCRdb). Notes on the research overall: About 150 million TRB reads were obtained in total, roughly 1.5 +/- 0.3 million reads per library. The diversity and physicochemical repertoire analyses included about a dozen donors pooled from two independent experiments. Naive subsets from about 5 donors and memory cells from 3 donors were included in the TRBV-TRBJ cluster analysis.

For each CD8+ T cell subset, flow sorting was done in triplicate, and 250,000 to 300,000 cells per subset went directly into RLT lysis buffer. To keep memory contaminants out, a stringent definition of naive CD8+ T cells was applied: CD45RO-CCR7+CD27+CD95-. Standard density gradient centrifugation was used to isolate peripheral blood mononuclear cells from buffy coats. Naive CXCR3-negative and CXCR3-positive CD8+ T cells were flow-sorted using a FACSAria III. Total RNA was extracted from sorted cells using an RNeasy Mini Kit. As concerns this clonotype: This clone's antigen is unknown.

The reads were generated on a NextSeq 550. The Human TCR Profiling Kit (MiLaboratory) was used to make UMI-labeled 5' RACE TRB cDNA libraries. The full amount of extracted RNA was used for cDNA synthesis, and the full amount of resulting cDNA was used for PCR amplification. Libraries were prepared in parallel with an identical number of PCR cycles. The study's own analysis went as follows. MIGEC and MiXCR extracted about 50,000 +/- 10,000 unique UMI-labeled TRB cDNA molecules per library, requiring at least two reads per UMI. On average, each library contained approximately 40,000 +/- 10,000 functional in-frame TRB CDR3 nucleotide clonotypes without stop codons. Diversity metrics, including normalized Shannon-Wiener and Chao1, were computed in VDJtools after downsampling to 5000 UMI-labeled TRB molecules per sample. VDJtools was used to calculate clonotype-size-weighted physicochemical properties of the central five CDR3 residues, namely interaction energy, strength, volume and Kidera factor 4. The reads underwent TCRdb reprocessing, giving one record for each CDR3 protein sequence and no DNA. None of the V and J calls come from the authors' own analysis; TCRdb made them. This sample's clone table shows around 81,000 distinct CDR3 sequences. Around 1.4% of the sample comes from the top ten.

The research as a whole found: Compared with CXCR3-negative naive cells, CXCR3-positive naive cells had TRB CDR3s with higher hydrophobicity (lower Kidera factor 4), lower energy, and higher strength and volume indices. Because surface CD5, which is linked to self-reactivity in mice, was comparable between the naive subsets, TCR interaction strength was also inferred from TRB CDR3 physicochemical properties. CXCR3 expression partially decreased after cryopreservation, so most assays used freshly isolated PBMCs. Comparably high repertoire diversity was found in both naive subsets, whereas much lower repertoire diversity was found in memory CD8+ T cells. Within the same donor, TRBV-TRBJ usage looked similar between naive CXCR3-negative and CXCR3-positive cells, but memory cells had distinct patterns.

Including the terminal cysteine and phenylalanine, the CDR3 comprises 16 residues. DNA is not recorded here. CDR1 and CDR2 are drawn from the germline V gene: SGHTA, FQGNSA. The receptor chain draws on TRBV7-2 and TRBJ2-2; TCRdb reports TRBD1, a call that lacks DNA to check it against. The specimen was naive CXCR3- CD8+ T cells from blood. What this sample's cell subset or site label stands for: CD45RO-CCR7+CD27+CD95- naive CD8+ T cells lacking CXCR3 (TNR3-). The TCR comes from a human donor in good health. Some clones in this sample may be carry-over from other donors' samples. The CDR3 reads CASSYRDLRGTGELFF.